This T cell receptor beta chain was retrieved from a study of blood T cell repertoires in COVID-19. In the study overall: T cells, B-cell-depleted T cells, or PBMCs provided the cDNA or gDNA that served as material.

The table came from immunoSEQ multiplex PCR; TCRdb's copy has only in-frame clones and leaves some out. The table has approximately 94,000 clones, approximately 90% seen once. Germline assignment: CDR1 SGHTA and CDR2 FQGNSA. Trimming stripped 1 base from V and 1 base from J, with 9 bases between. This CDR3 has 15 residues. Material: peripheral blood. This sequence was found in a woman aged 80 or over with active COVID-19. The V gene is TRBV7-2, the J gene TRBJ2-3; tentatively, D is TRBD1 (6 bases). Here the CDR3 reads CASSLGPGGTDTQYF. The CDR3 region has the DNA TGTGCCAGCAGCTTAGGTCCAGGGGGCACAGATACGCAGTATTTT. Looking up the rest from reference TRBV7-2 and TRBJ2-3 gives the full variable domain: GAGVSQSPSNKVTEKGKDVELRCDPISGHTALYWYRQSLGQGLEFLIYFQGNSAPDKSGLPSDRFSAERTGGSVSTLTIQRTQQEDSAVYLCASSLGPGGTDTQYFGPGTRLTVL.